These 9 T cell receptor beta chains came from one sample sequenced in a study of immune cell composition in non-small cell lung cancer. Normal lung was taken at the farthest possible site, at least 3 cm from tumour. The protocol was immunoSEQ multiplex PCR, while the TCRdb copy is restricted to in-frame clones and leaves out a portion. Of a few thousand clones listed, about 70% are singletons. Specimen: non-adjacent lung tissue. The source of these receptors is a human donor with non-small cell lung cancer.

V usage is TRBV10-3 and J usage is TRBJ2-2; 11 bases are a match to TRBD2. After removal of 4 bases from V and 6 bases from J, the junction contained 7 bases not matched to a gene. Germline V lookup: CDR1 ENHRY, CDR2 SYGVKD. This CDR3 has 16 residues. The CDR3 nucleotides read TGTGCCATCAGTGGATATAGCGGGAGGGTTCCCGGGGAGCTGTTTTTT. Amino acids: CAISGYSGRVPGELFF.

CDR3 residues: CASSVNKDRGFYNEQFF. As DNA, the CDR3 is TGTGCCAGCAGCGTAAATAAGGACAGGGGATTCTACAATGAGCAGTTCTTC. The gene calls are TRBV9 and TRBJ2-1; 9 nucleotides line up with TRBD1. J lost 3 bases, V lost 1 base, and 8 bases had no gene match. The CDR3 loop spans 17 amino acids. Germline V CDR1 and CDR2: SGDLS, YYNGEE. The full variable domain, in which reference TRBV9 and TRBJ2-1 provide the parts outside the CDR3, is DSGVTQTPKHLITATGQRVTLRCSPRSGDLSVYWYQQSLDQGLQFLIQYYNGEERAKGNILERFSAQQFPDLHSELNLSSLELGDSALYFCASSVNKDRGFYNEQFFGPGTRLTVL.

V is TRBV6-6 and J is TRBJ2-7; D may be TRBD1 (6 bases). The CDR3 is 13 residues long. V was cut by 6 bases and J by 1 base, with 10 bases left in between. Germline V gene sequence: CDR1 MNHNY, CDR2 SVGAGI (reference sequence). The CDR3 nucleotides are TGTGCCAGCAGAACGGGACAATCCTACGAGCAGTACGTC. It translates to CASRTGQSYEQYV.

This chain connects TRBV5-1 to TRBJ2-5; D gene unclear. This CDR3 is built from 13 residues. The ends were cut back, 4 bases at V and 1 base at J, with 8 bases in the middle. Germline V gives CDR1 SGHRS, CDR2 YFSETQ. In DNA form, the CDR3 reads TGCGCCAGCAGCCAGTTAGCCCAAGAGACCCAGTACTTC. Translated, it gives CASSQLAQETQYF.

This clone appeared once. The V gene is TRBV7-6, the J gene TRBJ2-1, with 13 positions matching TRBD2. The CDR3 loop spans 17 amino acids. The ends lost 5 bases at V and 6 bases at J; junction bases unmatched: 10. Germline V gene data show CDR1 as SGHVS and CDR2 as FNYEAQ. The CDR3 DNA follows: TGTGCCAGCAGCCCAATTCAACTAGCGGGAGGGCCCAATGAGCAGTTCTTC. It specifies CASSPIQLAGGPNEQFF.

This chain connects TRBV7-9 to TRBJ1-1; 7 nucleotides line up with TRBD1. The CDR3 length is 14 residues. Losses at the gene ends were 5 bases for V and 7 bases for J; bases not matched to a gene: 10. CDR1 and CDR2 (germline): SEHNR, FQNEAQ (reference sequence). The CDR3 nucleotides read TGTGCCAGCAGCCACTGGACAGGCGGACTTGAAGCTTTCTTT. Translated, it gives CASSHWTGGLEAFF.

The gene calls are TRBV6-5 and TRBJ2-7; a weak D match, TRBD2 (5 bases). The CDR3 is made up of 14 amino acids. Germline CDR1 and CDR2: MNHEY and SVGAGI. Trimming shortened V by 8 bases and J by 5 bases, and 19 bases separated the two germline ends. CDR3 nucleotide sequence: TGTGCCAGCTTACCGAGGTCGGGGATCAACGAGCAGTACTTC. Amino acid sequence: CASLPRSGINEQYF.

The rearrangement joins TRBV5-1 to TRBJ2-5; the match to TRBD1 covers 7 bases. This CDR3 comprises 15 residues. CDR1 is SGHRS and CDR2 is YFSETQ in the germline V gene. Trimming removed 2 bases from V and 3 bases from J; junction bases left unmatched: 7. The CDR3 protein is CASSFSTGREETQYF. In DNA form, the CDR3 reads TGCGCCAGCAGCTTTTCGACAGGGCGTGAAGAGACCCAGTACTTC.

This clone was seen a few times. This chain uses TRBV6-6 with TRBJ2-2, with TRBD2 matching over 8 bases. The germline V gene has CDR1 MNHNY and CDR2 SVGAGI (reference sequence). There are 15 residues in the CDR3. V lost 6 bases, J lost 1 base, and 4 bases stayed unmatched. In nucleotides, the CDR3 is TGTGCCAGCAGGCGAGCGGGAGAGAACACCGGGGAGCTGTTTTTT. It codes for CASRRAGENTGELFF.